The next 28 T cell receptor beta chains were all read from a single sample in a study of T-cell reconstitution after alpha-beta-depleted transplantation in children. For TCRbeta, the library was prepared with unique molecular identifiers. MiXCR, applied by TCRdb to the PCR reads, yields one record per CDR3 protein. The repertoire holds about 250,000 distinct CDR3 sequences, with roughly 25% as singletons. The sample here was PBMCs, mostly from graft donor cells, taken 360 days after TCRalphabeta/CD19-depleted stem cell transplant. The receptors were gathered from a female patient under 10 years old who had a stem cell transplant for congenital amegakaryocytic thrombocytopenia, so the T cells may come from the graft donor.

J is TRBJ2-7 and V is TRBV27; 8 bases match TRBD2. The V segment lost 3 bases and the J segment 9 bases; nucleotides outside the gene matches: 10. Looked up from germline, CDR1 is MNHEY and CDR2 is SMNVEV (reference sequence). CDR3 length equals 14 residues. CDR3 nucleotide sequence: TGTGCCAGCAGTTTTGGGGGAGTAGCGGGACTGCAGTACTTC. This codes for CASSFGGVAGLQYF.

This clonotype has only a few counts. The chain has TRBV24-1 and TRBJ2-1; 11 nucleotides align to TRBD2. J was trimmed by 1 base and V by 3 bases; bases with no gene match: 4. CDR1 and CDR2 (germline): KGHDR, SFDVKD. The CDR3 covers 17 residues. The CDR3 here is CATSDPPSGGSYNEQFF. CDR3 nucleotide sequence: TGTGCCACCAGTGATCCACCTAGCGGGGGGTCCTACAATGAGCAGTTCTTC.

The chain links TRBV20-1 to TRBJ2-4, with D possibly TRBD2 on 5 matching bases. Germline assignment: CDR1 DFQATT and CDR2 SNEGSKA (reference sequence). The V gene lost 6 bases and the J gene lost 2 bases, with 11 bases spanning the gap. The CDR3 has 13 residues. The CDR3 bases are TGCAGTGCACACCGGGATACCAAAAACATTCAGTACTTC. Protein: CSAHRDTKNIQYF.

The chain employs TRBV7-2 and TRBJ2-3; either TRBD1 or TRBD2 may supply D (6 bases each). With 4 bases removed from V and 4 bases from J, the gap between germline ends came to 18 bases. CDR1 and CDR2 (germline): SGHTA, FQGNSA. The CDR3 has 16 amino acids. CDR3 protein: CASSSGTGEGADTQYF. CDR3 DNA sequence: TGTGCCAGCAGCTCAGGGACGGGAGAGGGGGCAGATACGCAGTATTTT.

This chain joins TRBV20-1 and TRBJ2-7; D is perhaps TRBD1 (5 bases). Per the germline V gene, CDR1 is DFQATT and CDR2 is SNEGSKA (reference sequence). There are 15 residues in the CDR3. V lost 2 bases, J lost 3 bases, and 17 bases lay in between. CDR3 bases: TGCAGTGCTAGACCCTTACGGCAGGGTGACTACGAGCAGTACTTC. Its protein is CSARPLRQGDYEQYF.

This clonotype was seen at least ten times. The J gene is TRBJ2-7, the V gene TRBV2; 7 bases match TRBD2. The CDR3 is 14 residues long. V was clipped by 9 bases and J by 2 bases; unmatched bases: 10. The germline V gene has CDR1 SNHLY and CDR2 FYNNEI. DNA of the CDR3: TGTGCCAGATTCCGACTAGCTGAAACCTACGAGCAGTACTTC. It specifies CARFRLAETYEQYF. Using reference TRBV2 and TRBJ2-7 for the parts outside the CDR3, the full variable domain is EPEVTQTPSHQVTQMGQEVILRCVPISNHLYFYWYRQILGQKVEFLVSFYNNEISEKSEIFDDQFSVERPDGSNFTLKIRSTKLEDSAMYFCARFRLAETYEQYFGPGTRLTVT.

This rearrangement joins TRBV28 to TRBJ2-7; D remains unclear. The germline gives CDR1 MDHEN, CDR2 SYDVKM. CDR3 length: 14 amino acids. Trimming shortened V by 6 bases and J by 0 bases, and 12 bases separated the two germline ends. CDR3 residues: CASRPDISSYEQYF. CDR3 DNA sequence: TGTGCCAGCAGGCCCGACATCAGCTCCTACGAGCAGTACTTC.

This clonotype was detected only a few times. The rearrangement links TRBV28 to TRBJ1-2; 7 bases line up with TRBD1. The J segment lost 4 bases and the V segment lost 11 bases, leaving 7 bases of the junction unmatched. This CDR3 is built from 12 residues. From germline, CDR1 is MDHEN and CDR2 SYDVKM. The CDR3, as DNA: TGTGCCCTACGACAGGGCACCTATGGCTACACCTTC. It is translated as CALRQGTYGYTF.

This clonotype was observed a few times. CDR3 sequence reads: CASSLPAETQYF. The CDR3 DNA is TGTGCCAGCAGCTTACCAGCCGAGACCCAGTACTTC. The genes are TRBV7-2 and TRBJ2-5; D remains ambiguous. The germline V gene encodes CDR1 SGHTA and CDR2 FQGNSA. Trimming cost V 2 bases and J 5 bases, with 6 bases left between them. CDR3 length: 12 amino acids.

The V gene is TRBV4-2, the J gene TRBJ1-2; 7 bases line up with TRBD1. Trimming removed 0 bases from V and 4 bases from J; junction bases left unmatched: 8. This CDR3 spans 16 amino acids. Germline lookup yields CDR1 LGHNA and CDR2 YNFKEQ. The CDR3 nucleotides read TGTGCCAGCAGCCAAGATGGAAAGACAGGGTTCTATGGCTACACCTTC. Translating it yields CASSQDGKTGFYGYTF.

This clonotype was seen only a few times. The genes are TRBV27 and TRBJ2-1; D unresolved. The CDR3 is made up of 15 amino acids. V was pared by 3 bases and J by 2 bases, with 11 bases between. The germline CDR1 and CDR2 sequences are MNHEY and SMNVEV (reference sequence). CDR3 residues: CASSFGGIPYNEQFF. Written as DNA, the CDR3 is TGTGCCAGCAGTTTTGGTGGGATTCCCTACAATGAGCAGTTCTTC.

The rearrangement links TRBV6-5 to TRBJ1-2; TRBD1 is a possible D gene (6 bases). Germline V gene data show CDR1 as MNHEY and CDR2 as SVGAGI. Trimming removed 5 bases from V and 5 bases from J, with 15 bases in between. The CDR3 runs to 14 residues. The CDR3 protein is CASSPTGSNYGYTF. The CDR3 nucleotides are TGTGCCAGCAGTCCTACAGGGTCGAATTATGGCTACACCTTC.

V usage is TRBV14 and J usage is TRBJ1-2; D not resolved. The V end lost 0 bases, the J end lost 6 bases, and 11 bases lay between the germline ends. The CDR3 has 14 amino acids. Germline V gene sequence: CDR1 SGHDN, CDR2 FVKESK. The CDR3, as DNA: TGTGCCAGCAGCCAAGAGGCCGGCGGGAATGGCTACACCTTC. It specifies CASSQEAGGNGYTF.

The CDR3 DNA reads TGTGCCAGCAGGCGTAGCGGGAGAGTGCCCACAGATACGCAGTATTTT. Translation: CASRRSGRVPTDTQYF. The chain employs TRBV6-1 and TRBJ2-3; 9 positions match TRBD2. V shed 6 bases and J 2 bases; nucleotides not matched to a gene: 9. The CDR3 has 16 residues. Germline V gives CDR1 MNHNS, CDR2 SASEGT.

This clonotype was found a few times. This chain connects TRBV4-1 to TRBJ2-2, with D maybe TRBD1 (5 bases). The V end was cut by 4 bases, the J end by 5 bases, with 11 bases between. Germline assignment: CDR1 MGHRA and CDR2 YSYEKL. The CDR3 spans 14 residues. The CDR3 nucleotides are TGCGCCAGCAGCCGCGTAGGGGAAACCGGGGAGCTGTTTTTT. This translates into CASSRVGETGELFF.

This clonotype was recorded a few times. J is TRBJ1-2 and V is TRBV7-2; D is possibly TRBD1 (5 bases). The CDR3 runs to 14 residues. V dropped 2 bases and J dropped 7 bases, with 14 bases sitting between them. Germline V gene lookup returns CDR1 SGHTA and CDR2 FQGNSA. The CDR3 protein is CASSLTGSIVGYTF. Written as DNA, the CDR3 is TGTGCCAGCAGCTTAACAGGCAGCATCGTTGGCTACACCTTC.

This chain joins TRBV7-8 and TRBJ2-7; D is uncertain. Germline assignment: CDR1 SGHVS and CDR2 FQNEAQ. This CDR3 is 15 amino acids long. The ends were cut back, 2 bases at V and 1 base at J, with 12 bases in the middle. DNA of the CDR3: TGTGCCAGCAGCTTAATTTTGGGTCGGTCCTACGAGCAGTACTTC. The encoded protein is CASSLILGRSYEQYF.

V and J are TRBV5-1 and TRBJ1-6; D uncertain. Trimming took 5 bases from V and 9 from J, leaving 9 bases between them. CDR3 size: 12 residues. Germline CDR1 SGHRS, CDR2 YFSETQ. CDR3 sequence reads: CASSQDGSPLHF. The CDR3 region has the DNA TGCGCCAGCAGTCAAGACGGTTCACCCCTCCACTTT.

The chain has TRBV5-4 and TRBJ2-3; D unresolved. CDR3 length: 12 amino acids. Germline V gene sequence: CDR1 SGHNT, CDR2 YYREEE (reference sequence). Trimming removed 2 bases from V and 8 bases from J, with 9 bases in between. CDR3 in DNA: TGTGCCAGCAGCTTAGTGCTAGGTACGCAGTATTTT. Protein sequence: CASSLVLGTQYF.

This clonotype was observed many times. The chain combines TRBV12-3 or TRBV12-4 with TRBJ2-7; D ambiguous. The CDR3 spans 12 residues. V was cut by 2 bases and J by 6 bases, with 8 bases left in between. The CDR3 protein is CASSLLTTEQYF. The CDR3, as DNA: TGTGCCAGCAGTTTACTCACTACCGAGCAGTACTTC.

This clonotype was observed at least ten times. The gene calls are TRBV10-3 and TRBJ2-1, with D possibly being TRBD2 (6 bases). The CDR3 has 15 amino acids. Per the germline V gene, CDR1 is ENHRY and CDR2 is SYGVKD. V was clipped by 6 bases and J by 0 bases, with 12 bases between them. CDR3 DNA: TGTGCCATCAGGGGGGACGGGAGCTCCTACAATGAGCAGTTCTTC. Residues: CAIRGDGSSYNEQFF.

The chain employs TRBV7-2 and TRBJ2-7; 11 bases line up with TRBD1. Germline loops: CDR1 SGHTA, CDR2 FQGNSA. The CDR3 extends over 16 amino acids. The trim removed 0 bases at V and 6 bases at J, leaving 7 bases unmatched. The CDR3 DNA sequence: TGTGCCAGCAGCTTAGCGCTAGGACAGGGGGCATCCGAGCAGTACTTC. Translated: CASSLALGQGASEQYF.

The chain recombines TRBV9 with TRBJ2-1; 7 bases are a match to TRBD1. V lost 7 bases, J lost 4 bases, and 5 bases stayed unmatched. Germline-derived CDR1 and CDR2 are SGDLS and YYNGEE. The CDR3 is 13 residues long. In nucleotides, the CDR3 is TGTGCCAGCCAACGGGACAGTTACAATGAGCAGTTCTTC. Its protein product is CASQRDSYNEQFF.

This clonotype has a handful of counts. The gene calls are TRBV20-1 and TRBJ2-1; 10 nucleotides match TRBD1. V shed 5 bases and J 12 bases; nucleotides not matched to a gene: 7. The CDR3 extends over 12 amino acids. Germline V gene sequence: CDR1 DFQATT, CDR2 SNEGSKA (reference sequence). The CDR3 sequence is CSALRDRGVQFF. The CDR3 DNA follows: TGCAGTGCTCTCCGGGACAGGGGTGTGCAGTTCTTC.

The rearrangement links TRBV5-1 to TRBJ1-6, with TRBD1 as a possible D gene (6 bases). This CDR3 has 17 amino acids. Germline V gene lookup returns CDR1 SGHRS and CDR2 YFSETQ. Deletions cut 1 base from V and 9 bases from J, with 20 bases between. Written as DNA, the CDR3 is TGCGCCAGCAGCTTGTCCGACTGGGACCGCAGGGGTTCACCCCTCCACTTT. This sequence encodes CASSLSDWDRRGSPLHF. The whole variable domain, filled in from reference TRBV5-1 and TRBJ1-6, reads KAGVTQTPRYLIKTRGQQVTLSCSPISGHRSVSWYQQTPGQGLQFLFEYFSETQRNKGNFPGRFSGRQFSNSRSEMNVSTLELGDSALYLCASSLSDWDRRGSPLHFGNGTRLTVT.

This sequence joins TRBV20-1 and TRBJ2-1; no definite D call. The CDR3 sequence is 13 residues long. Germline CDR1 and CDR2: DFQATT and SNEGSKA (reference sequence). V was pared by 3 bases and J by 9 bases, with 15 bases between. CDR3 nucleotide sequence: TGCAGTGCTAGGGTTATTTTTGGTGGTGAGCAGTTCTTC. It specifies CSARVIFGGEQFF.

This clonotype was counted a few times. The chain carries TRBV4-1 and TRBJ2-2; D not certain. The CDR3 is 15 amino acids. The germline CDR1 and CDR2 sequences are MGHRA and YSYEKL. Trimming removed 4 bases from V and 1 base from J, with 10 bases in between. CDR3 nucleotide sequence: TGCGCCAGCAGCCGCATGCTGGGGAACACCGGGGAGCTGTTTTTT. This translates into CASSRMLGNTGELFF.

This chain connects TRBV6-1 to TRBJ2-3; 11 bases fit TRBD2. After removal of 7 bases from V and 5 bases from J, the junction contained 2 bases not matched to a gene. CDR1 and CDR2 from the germline V gene are MNHNS and SASEGT. The CDR3 is 13 amino acids. The CDR3 DNA reads as TGTGCCAGCACTGGGACTAGCGGAGATACGCAGTATTTT. Translating gives CASTGTSGDTQYF.